The clone carrying this T cell receptor beta chain was counted once. The source of the sample is a study of blood T cell repertoires in COVID-19. On the study more broadly: Collection of acute and convalescent COVID-19 samples took place in the United States, Italy and Spain. T cells, B-cell-depleted T cells, or PBMCs supplied cDNA or gDNA.

Produced via immunoSEQ multiplex PCR; TCRdb's table is partial and in-frame only. The data show more than 150,000 clones, with around 81% seen just once and less than 15% held by the top ten. CDR1 and CDR2 from the germline V gene are KGHDR and SFDVKD. V dropped 6 bases and J dropped 2 bases, with 9 bases sitting between them. The CDR3 runs to 13 residues. Sequencing was performed on peripheral blood. This receptor was obtained from a woman aged 80 or over with COVID-19, enrolled during active disease. The chain is built from TRBV24-1 and TRBJ1-2, with D perhaps matching TRBD1 (6 bases). CDR3 protein: CATSNRENYGYTF. The CDR3 nucleotides are TGTGCCACCAGTAACAGGGAGAACTATGGCTACACCTTC.